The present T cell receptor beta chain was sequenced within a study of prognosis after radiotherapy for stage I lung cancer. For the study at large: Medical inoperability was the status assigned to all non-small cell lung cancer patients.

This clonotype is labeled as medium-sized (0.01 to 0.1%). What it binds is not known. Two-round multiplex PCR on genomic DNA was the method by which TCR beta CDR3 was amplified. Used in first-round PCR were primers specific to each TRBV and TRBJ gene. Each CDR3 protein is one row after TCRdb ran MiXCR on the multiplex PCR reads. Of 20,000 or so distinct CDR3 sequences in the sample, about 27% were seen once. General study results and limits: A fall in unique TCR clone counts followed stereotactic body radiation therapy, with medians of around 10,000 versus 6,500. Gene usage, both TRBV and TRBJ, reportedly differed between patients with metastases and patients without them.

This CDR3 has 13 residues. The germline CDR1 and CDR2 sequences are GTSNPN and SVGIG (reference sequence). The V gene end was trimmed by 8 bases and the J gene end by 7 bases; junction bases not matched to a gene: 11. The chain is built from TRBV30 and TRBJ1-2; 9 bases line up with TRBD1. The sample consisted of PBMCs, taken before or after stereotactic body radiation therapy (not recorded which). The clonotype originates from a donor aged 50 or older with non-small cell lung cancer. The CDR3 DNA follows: TGTGCCAGGGACAGGGCTGTCGGGAGTGGCTACACCTTC. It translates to CARDRAVGSGYTF.